These 4 T cell receptor beta chains share one sample of origin, sequenced in a study of shared clonotypes between healthy human individuals (dated by TCRdb to about 2020). The library was prepared using the immunoSEQ multiplex PCR assay. Drawn from immuneACCESS, this table holds only the in-frame rearrangements with V and J called that TCRdb kept. Clones are partly lost; checked studies trace under half to an unresolved V gene and leave the rest unexplained. The sample table shows roughly 2 million clones, and approximately 95% are seen once. Roughly 0.13% of the sample comes from the top ten. Input material: naive CD4+ T cells sorted from blood. The meaning of the sample's cell subset or site label: CD45RA+ positively selected. The receptors shown here come from a man aged 18 to 35 in good health.

The chain combines TRBV5-1 with TRBJ2-5; 9 bases fit TRBD1. There are 17 residues in the CDR3. Germline V gene data show CDR1 as SGHRS and CDR2 as YFSETQ. V trimming: 4 bases; J trimming: 2 bases; junction bases outside the gene matches: 12. CDR3 sequence (DNA): TGCGCCAGCAGCCAGCGTCCGGACAGGGGATTTCAAGAGACCCAGTACTTC. Translating gives CASSQRPDRGFQETQYF.

The J gene is TRBJ1-4, the V gene TRBV10-3, with 9 bases fitting TRBD1. The germline gives CDR1 ENHRY, CDR2 SYGVKD. The CDR3 runs to 16 residues. V was pared by 4 bases and J by 8 bases, with 11 bases of the junction left unmatched. For the CDR3, the DNA is TGTGCCATCAGTGCAGGCCACGGGACAGGGAAAGAAAAACTGTTTTTT. Amino acid sequence: CAISAGHGTGKEKLFF.

The chain carries TRBV7-2 and TRBJ2-7, with 10 bases aligning to TRBD2. CDR3 length: 14 amino acids. In germline, CDR1 is SGHTA, CDR2 FQGNSA. Trimming at V came to 5 bases and at J to 4 bases, leaving 5 bases not matched to a gene. The CDR3 sequence: CASSQSGRGYEQYF. CDR3 sequence (DNA): TGTGCCAGCAGCCAGAGCGGGAGGGGTTACGAGCAGTACTTC. Drawing the rest from reference TRBV7-2 and TRBJ2-7, the complete variable domain is GAGVSQSPSNKVTEKGKDVELRCDPISGHTALYWYRQSLGQGLEFLIYFQGNSAPDKSGLPSDRFSAERTGGSVSTLTIQRTQQEDSAVYLCASSQSGRGYEQYFGPGTRLTVT.

The chain employs TRBV5-1 and TRBJ2-6; no reliable D call. This CDR3 has 16 residues. Trimming took 3 bases from V and 1 from J, leaving 11 bases between them. Germline CDR1 and CDR2: SGHRS and YFSETQ. CDR3: CASSSSTISGANVLTF. CDR3 in DNA: TGCGCCAGCAGCTCCTCAACCATTTCTGGGGCCAACGTCCTGACTTTC.